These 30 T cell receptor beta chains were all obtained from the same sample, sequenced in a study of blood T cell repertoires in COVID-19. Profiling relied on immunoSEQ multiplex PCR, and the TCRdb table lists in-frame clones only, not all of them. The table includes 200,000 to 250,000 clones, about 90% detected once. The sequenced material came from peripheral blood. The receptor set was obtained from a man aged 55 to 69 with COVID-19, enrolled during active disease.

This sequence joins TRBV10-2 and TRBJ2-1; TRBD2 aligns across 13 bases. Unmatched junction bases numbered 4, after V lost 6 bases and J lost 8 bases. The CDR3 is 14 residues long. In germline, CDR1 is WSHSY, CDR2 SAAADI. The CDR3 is CASSGTSGKYEQFF. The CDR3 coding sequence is TGCGCCAGCAGCGGGACTAGCGGGAAGTATGAGCAGTTCTTC.

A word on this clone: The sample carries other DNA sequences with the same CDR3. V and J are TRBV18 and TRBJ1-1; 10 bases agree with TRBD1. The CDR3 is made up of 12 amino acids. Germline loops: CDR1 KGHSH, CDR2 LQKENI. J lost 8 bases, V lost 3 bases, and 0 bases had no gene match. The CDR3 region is CASSPDRGEAFF. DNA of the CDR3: TGTGCCAGCTCACCGGACAGGGGGGAAGCTTTCTTT.

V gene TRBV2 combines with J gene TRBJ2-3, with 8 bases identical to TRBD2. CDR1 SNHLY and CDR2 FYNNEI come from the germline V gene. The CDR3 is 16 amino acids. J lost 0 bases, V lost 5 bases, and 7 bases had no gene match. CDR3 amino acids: CASSPFRGGSTDTQYF. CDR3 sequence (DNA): TGTGCCAGCAGTCCTTTTCGGGGGGGTAGCACAGATACGCAGTATTTT.

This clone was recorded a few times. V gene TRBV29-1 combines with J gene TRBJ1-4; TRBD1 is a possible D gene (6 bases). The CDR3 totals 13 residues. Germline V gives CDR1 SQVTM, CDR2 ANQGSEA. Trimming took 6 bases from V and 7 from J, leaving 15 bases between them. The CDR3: CSVCRGKGEKLFF. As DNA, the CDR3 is TGCAGCGTGTGCAGGGGAAAGGGTGAAAAACTGTTTTTT.

CDR3 sequence (DNA): TGTGCCAGCAGCCGTTTTCTTCTCCGGGACAGAGCCTACAATGAGCAGTTCTTC. Amino acid sequence: CASSRFLLRDRAYNEQFF. This chain joins TRBV3-1 (or the pseudogene TRBV3-2) and TRBJ2-1; the match to TRBD1 covers 7 bases. The CDR3 is 18 amino acids. CDR1 is LGHDT and CDR2 is YNNKEL in the germline V gene (reference sequence). J lost 2 bases, V lost 4 bases, and 14 bases had no gene match.

The CDR3 protein is CAGDDRRGRTGELFF. In DNA form, the CDR3 reads TGTGCCGGGGATGACCGGAGGGGCCGGACCGGGGAGCTGTTTTTT. V and J are TRBV7-9 and TRBJ2-2; perhaps TRBD2 as D (6 bases). V gave up 11 bases and J gave up 5 bases, with 21 bases separating them. The CDR3 is 15 amino acids. Germline CDR1 is SEHNR and CDR2 is FQNEAQ (reference sequence). The entire variable domain, with the rest obtained from reference TRBV7-9 and TRBJ2-2, is as follows: DTGVSQNPRHKITKRGQNVTFRCDPISEHNRLYWYRQTLGQGPEFLTYFQNEAQLEKSRLLSDRFSAERPKGSFSTLEIQRTEQGDSAMYLCAGDDRRGRTGELFFGEGSRLTVL.

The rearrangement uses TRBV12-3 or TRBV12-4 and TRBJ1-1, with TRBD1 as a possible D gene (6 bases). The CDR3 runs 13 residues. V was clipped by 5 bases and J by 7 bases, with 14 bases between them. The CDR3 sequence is CASSLGTQGEAFF. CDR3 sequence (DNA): TGTGCCAGCAGTCTCGGGACACAAGGTGAAGCTTTCTTT.

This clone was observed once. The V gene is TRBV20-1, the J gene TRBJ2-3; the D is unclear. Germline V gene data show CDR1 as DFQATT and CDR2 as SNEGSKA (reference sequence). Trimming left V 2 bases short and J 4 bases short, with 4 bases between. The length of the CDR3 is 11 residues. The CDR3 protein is CSARLADTQYF. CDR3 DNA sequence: TGCAGTGCTAGACTAGCAGATACGCAGTATTTT.

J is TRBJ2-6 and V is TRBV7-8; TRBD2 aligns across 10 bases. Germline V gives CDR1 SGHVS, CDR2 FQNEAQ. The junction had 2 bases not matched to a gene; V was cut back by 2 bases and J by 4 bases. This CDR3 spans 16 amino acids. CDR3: CASSLQRGGGANVLTF. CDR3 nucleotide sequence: TGTGCCAGCAGCTTACAGCGGGGGGGCGGGGCCAACGTCCTGACTTTC.

DNA of the CDR3: TGCGCCAGCAGCCAAGATCCGATTCAGGGAAATGGCAATCAGCCCCAGCATTTT. The encoded protein is CASSQDPIQGNGNQPQHF. V usage is TRBV4-1 and J usage is TRBJ1-5; the D gene is possibly TRBD1 (5 bases). CDR1 is MGHRA, CDR2 YSYEKL, per germline. The CDR3 spans 18 residues. Between the trimmed V and J ends, which lost 0 bases and 2 bases, there was a span of 17 bases.

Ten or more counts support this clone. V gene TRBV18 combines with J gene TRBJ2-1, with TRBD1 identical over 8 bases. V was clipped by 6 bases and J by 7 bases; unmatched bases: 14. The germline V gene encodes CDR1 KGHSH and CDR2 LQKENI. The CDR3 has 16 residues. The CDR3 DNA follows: TGTGCCAGCTCCCGCCAGGGGGCAGGGCACGGGAATGAGCAGTTCTTC. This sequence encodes CASSRQGAGHGNEQFF.

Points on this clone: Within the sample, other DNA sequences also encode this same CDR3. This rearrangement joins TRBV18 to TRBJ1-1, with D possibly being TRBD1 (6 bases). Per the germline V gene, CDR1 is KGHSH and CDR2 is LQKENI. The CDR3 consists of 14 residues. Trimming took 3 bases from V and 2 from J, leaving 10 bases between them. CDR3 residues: CASSPRTANTEAFF. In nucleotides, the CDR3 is TGTGCCAGCTCACCCCGGACAGCAAACACTGAAGCTTTCTTT.

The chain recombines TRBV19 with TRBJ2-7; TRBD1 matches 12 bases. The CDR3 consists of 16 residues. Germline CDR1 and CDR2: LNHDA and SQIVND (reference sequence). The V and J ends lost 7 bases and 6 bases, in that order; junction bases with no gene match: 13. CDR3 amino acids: CASTKSFGTGGAEQYF. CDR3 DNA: TGTGCCAGTACCAAGTCCTTCGGGACAGGGGGCGCCGAGCAGTACTTC.

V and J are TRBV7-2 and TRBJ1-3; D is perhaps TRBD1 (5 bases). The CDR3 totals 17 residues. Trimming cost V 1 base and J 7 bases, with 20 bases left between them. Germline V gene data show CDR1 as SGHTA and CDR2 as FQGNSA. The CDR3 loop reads CASSLGGRIGAGNTIYF. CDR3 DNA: TGTGCCAGCAGCTTAGGGGGTAGGATAGGGGCAGGGAACACCATATATTTT.

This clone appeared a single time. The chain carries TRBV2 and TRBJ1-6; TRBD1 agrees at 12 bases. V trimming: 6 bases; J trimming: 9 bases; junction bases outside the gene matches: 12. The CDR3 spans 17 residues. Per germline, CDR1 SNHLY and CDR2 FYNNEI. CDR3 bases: TGTGCCAGCAGCCCCGGGACAGGGGGCGGAGTTGGTTCACCCCTCCACTTT. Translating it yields CASSPGTGGGVGSPLHF.

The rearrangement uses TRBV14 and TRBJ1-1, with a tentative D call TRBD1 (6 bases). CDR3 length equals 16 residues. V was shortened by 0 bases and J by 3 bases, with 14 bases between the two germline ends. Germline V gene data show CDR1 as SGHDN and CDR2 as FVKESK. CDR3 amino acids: CASSQDRTGWYTEAFF. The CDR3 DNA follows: TGTGCCAGCAGCCAAGATCGTACAGGGTGGTACACTGAAGCTTTCTTT.

Written as DNA, the CDR3 is TGTGCCAGCAGCCCCGGGGAGGGGGGACTGACTGAAGCTTTCTTT. The encoded protein is CASSPGEGGLTEAFF. The chain joins TRBV3-1 (or the pseudogene TRBV3-2) to TRBJ1-1; a possible D gene is TRBD1 (6 bases). CDR1 is LGHDT, CDR2 YNNKEL, per germline (reference sequence). V was cut by 4 bases and J by 5 bases, with 17 bases left in between. There are 15 residues in the CDR3.

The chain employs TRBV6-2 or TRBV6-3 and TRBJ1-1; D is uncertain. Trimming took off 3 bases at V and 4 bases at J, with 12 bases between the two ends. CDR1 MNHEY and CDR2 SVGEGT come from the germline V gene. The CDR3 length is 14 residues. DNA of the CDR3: TGTGCCAGCAGTTATTCTGGGGAGCTCACTGAAGCTTTCTTT. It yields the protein CASSYSGELTEAFF.

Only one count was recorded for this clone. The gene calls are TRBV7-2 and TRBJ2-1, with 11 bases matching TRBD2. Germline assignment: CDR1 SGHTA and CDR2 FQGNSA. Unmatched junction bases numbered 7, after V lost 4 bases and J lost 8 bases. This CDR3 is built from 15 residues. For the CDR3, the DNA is TGTGCCAGCAGCTCCCTAGCGGGAGGCTCGTATGAGCAGTTCTTC. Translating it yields CASSSLAGGSYEQFF.

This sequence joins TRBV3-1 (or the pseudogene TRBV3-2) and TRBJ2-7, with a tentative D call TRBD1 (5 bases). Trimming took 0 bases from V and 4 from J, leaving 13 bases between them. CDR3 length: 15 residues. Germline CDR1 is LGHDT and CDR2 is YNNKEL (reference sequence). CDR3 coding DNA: TGTGCCAGCAGCCAAGAGCGCAGGGTGGGGTACGAGCAGTACTTC. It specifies CASSQERRVGYEQYF.

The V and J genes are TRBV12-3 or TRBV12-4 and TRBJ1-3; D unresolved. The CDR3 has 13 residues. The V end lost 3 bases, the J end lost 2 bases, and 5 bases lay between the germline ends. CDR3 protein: CASSFNTGNTIYF. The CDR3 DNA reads TGTGCCAGCAGTTTTAACACTGGAAACACCATATATTTT.

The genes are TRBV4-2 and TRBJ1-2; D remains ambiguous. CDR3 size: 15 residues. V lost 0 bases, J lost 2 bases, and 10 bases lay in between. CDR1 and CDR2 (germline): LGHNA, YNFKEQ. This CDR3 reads CASSQEEGGNYGYTF. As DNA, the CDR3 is TGTGCCAGCAGCCAAGAAGAGGGCGGGAACTATGGCTACACCTTC.

CDR3 amino acids: CASSRSRGREQYF. CDR3 bases: TGTGCCAGCAGCCGTAGCAGGGGGCGGGAGCAGTACTTC. This chain links TRBV21-1 with TRBJ2-7; the table's D call TRBD1 went unverified against the DNA. TRBV21-1 is a recognized pseudogene. CDR3 size: 13 residues.

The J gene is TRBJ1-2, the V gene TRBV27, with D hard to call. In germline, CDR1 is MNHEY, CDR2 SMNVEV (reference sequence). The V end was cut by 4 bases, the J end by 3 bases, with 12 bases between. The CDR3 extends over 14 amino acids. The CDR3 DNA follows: TGTGCCAGCAGTTGGCGGAGAAGCGACTATGGCTACACCTTC. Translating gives CASSWRRSDYGYTF.

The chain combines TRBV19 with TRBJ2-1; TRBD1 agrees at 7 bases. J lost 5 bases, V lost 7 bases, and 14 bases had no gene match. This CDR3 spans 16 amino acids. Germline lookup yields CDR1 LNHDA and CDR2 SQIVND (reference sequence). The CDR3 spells CASTQGHRGRHNEQFF. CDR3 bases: TGTGCCAGTACCCAGGGACACAGGGGCCGGCACAATGAGCAGTTCTTC. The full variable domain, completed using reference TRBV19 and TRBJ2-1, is DGGITQSPKYLFRKEGQNVTLSCEQNLNHDAMYWYRQDPGQGLRLIYYSQIVNDFQKGDIAEGYSVSREKKESFPLTVTSAQKNPTAFYLCASTQGHRGRHNEQFFGPGTRLTVL.

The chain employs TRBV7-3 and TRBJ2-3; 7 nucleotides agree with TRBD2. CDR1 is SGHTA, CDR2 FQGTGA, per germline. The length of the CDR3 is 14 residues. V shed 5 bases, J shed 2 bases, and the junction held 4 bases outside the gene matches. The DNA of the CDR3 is TGTGCCAGCAGCCAAAGCGGGAACACAGATACGCAGTATTTT. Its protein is CASSQSGNTDTQYF.

DNA for the CDR3: TGTGCCAGCAGCCTAAAGACAGGTTTAACCTACGAGCAGTACTTC. Its translation: CASSLKTGLTYEQYF. The genes are TRBV7-2 and TRBJ2-7, with a weak D call TRBD1 (6 bases). The CDR3 covers 15 residues. Germline lookup yields CDR1 SGHTA and CDR2 FQGNSA. V lost 5 bases and J 2 bases, leaving 16 bases between the germline ends.

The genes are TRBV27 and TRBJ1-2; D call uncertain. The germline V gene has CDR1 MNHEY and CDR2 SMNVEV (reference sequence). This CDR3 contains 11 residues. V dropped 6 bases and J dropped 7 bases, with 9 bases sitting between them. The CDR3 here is CASRGGFGYTF. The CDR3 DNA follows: TGTGCCAGCAGGGGAGGGTTTGGCTACACCTTC.

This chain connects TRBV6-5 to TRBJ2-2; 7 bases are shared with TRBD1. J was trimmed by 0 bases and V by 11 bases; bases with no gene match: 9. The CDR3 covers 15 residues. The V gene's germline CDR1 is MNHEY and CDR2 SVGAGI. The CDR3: CACRWGQTNTGELFF. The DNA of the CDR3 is TGTGCCTGCCGGTGGGGACAGACGAACACCGGGGAGCTGTTTTTT.

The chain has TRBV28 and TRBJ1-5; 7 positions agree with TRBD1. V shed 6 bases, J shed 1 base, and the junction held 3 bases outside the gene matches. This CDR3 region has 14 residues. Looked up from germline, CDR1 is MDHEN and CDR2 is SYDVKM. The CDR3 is CASSQGGSNQPQHF. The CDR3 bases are TGTGCCAGCAGCCAAGGGGGCAGCAATCAGCCCCAGCATTTT.